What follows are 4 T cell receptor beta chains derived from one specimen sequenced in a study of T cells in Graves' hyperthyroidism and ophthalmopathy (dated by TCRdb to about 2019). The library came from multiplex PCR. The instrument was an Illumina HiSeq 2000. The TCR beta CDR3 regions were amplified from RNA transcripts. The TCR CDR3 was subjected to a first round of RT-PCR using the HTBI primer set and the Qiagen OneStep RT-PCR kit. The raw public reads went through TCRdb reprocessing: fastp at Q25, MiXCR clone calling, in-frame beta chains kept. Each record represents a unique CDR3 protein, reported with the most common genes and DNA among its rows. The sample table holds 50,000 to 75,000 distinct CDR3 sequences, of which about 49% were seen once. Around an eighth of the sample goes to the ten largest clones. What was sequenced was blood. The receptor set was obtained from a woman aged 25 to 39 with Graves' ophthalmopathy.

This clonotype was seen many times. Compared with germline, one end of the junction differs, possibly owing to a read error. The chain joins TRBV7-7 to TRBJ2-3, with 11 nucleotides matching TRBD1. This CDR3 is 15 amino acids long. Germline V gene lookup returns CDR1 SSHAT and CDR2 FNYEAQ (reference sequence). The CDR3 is CASSPGQGGTDTQYF. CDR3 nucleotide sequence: TGTGCTAGCAGCCCGGGACAGGGGGGCACAGATACGCAGTATTTT.

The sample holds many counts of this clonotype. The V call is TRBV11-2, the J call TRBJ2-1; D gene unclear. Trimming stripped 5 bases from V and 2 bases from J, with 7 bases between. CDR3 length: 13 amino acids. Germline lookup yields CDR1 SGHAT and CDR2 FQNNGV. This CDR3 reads CASSHGAYNEQFF. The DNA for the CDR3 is TGTGCCAGCAGCCACGGAGCCTACAATGAGCAGTTCTTC.

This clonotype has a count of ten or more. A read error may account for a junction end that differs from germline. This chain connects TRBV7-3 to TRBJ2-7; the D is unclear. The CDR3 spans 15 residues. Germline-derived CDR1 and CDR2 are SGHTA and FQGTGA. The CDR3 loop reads CASSLSGRYSSEQYF. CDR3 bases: TGTGCCAGCAGCTTAAGTGGTAGATACTCCTCCGAGCAGTACTTC.

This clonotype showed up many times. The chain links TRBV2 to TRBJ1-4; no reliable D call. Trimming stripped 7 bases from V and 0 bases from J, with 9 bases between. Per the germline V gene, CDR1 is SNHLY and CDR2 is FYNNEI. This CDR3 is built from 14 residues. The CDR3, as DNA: TGTGCCAGCAATAGCTTTGCAACTAATGAAAAACTGTTTTTT. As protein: CASNSFATNEKLFF.